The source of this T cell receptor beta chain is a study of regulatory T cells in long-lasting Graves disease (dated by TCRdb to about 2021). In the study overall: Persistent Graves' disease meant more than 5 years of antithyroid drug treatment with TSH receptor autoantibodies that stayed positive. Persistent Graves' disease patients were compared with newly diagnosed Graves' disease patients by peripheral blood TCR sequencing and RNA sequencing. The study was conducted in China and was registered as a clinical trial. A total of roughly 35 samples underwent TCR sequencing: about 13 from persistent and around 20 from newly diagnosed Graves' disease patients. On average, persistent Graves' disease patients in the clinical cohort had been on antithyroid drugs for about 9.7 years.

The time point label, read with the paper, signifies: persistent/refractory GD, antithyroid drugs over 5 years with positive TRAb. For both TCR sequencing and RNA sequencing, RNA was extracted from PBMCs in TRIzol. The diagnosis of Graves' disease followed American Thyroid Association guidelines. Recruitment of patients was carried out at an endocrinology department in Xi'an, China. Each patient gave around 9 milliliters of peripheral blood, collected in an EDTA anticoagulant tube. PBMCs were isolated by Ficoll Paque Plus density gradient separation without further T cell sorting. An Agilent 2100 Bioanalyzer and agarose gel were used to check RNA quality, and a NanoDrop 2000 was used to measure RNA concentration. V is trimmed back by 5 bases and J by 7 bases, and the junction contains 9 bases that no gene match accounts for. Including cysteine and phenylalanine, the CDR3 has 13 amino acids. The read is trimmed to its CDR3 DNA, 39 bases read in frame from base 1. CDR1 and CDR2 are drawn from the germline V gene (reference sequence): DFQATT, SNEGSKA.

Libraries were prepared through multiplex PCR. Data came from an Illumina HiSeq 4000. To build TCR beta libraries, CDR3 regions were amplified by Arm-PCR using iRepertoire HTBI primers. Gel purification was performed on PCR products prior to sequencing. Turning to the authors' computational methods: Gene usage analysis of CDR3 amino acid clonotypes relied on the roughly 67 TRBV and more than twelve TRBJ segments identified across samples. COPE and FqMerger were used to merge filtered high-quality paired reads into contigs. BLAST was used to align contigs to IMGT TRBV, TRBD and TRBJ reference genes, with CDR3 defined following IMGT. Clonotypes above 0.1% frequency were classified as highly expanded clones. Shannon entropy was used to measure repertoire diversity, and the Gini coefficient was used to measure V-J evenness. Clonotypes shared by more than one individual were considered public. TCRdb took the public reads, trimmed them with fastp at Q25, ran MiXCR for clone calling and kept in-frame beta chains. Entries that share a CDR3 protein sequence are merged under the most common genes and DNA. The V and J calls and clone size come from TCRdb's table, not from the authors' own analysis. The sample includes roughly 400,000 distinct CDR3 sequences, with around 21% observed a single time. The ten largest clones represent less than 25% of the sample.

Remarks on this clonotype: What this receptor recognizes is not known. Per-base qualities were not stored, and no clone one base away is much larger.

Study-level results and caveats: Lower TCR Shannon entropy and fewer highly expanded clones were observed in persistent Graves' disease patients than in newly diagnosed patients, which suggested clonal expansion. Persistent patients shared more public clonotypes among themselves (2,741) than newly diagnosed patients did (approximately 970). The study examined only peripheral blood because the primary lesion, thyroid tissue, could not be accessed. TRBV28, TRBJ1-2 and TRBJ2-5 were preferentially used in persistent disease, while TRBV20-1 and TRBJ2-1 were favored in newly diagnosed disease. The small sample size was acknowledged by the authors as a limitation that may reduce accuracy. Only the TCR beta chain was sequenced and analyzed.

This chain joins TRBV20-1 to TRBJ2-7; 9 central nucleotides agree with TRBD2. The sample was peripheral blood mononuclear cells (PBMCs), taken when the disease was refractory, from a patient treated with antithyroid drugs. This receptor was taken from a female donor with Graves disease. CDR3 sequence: CSAGLSGRGEQYF. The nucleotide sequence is TGCAGTGCTGGACTTAGCGGGAGAGGGGAGCAGTACTTC.